This entry features one TCR beta chain sequence. This record comes from a study of blood T cell repertoires in COVID-19. Some clones are missing from TCRdb's copy, which holds only in-frame ones; the method was immunoSEQ multiplex PCR. Found here are about 83,000 clones, around 83% of them singletons; the top ten hold about 24%. This CDR3 has 17 amino acids. Germline V gene sequence: CDR1 SGHTS, CDR2 YDEGEE. V lost 4 bases to trimming and J lost 1 base, with 20 bases between them. The sequencing sample was made of peripheral blood. The sequence came from a woman aged 80 or over in a cohort sampled during active or convalescent COVID-19. The chain has TRBV5-8 and TRBJ2-5, with a weak D call TRBD2 (6 bases). The CDR3 DNA is TGTGCCAGCAGCCAGGGACGGACTACCTTTGTCCAAGAGACCCAGTACTTC. This sequence encodes CASSQGRTTFVQETQYF. Full variable domain (rest looked up from reference TRBV5-8 and TRBJ2-5): EAGVTQSPTHLIKTRGQQATLRCSPISGHTSVYWYQQALGLGLQFLLWYDEGEERNRGNFPPRFSGRQFPNYSSELNVNALELEDSALYLCASSQGRTTFVQETQYFGPGTRLLVL.